These 9 T cell receptor beta chains were sequenced from one sample in a study of lymphopenia after photon versus proton radiotherapy. Profiled with immunoSEQ multiplex PCR; TCRdb holds only in-frame clones, not every one. Of under 80,000 clones in the sample, more than 75% were seen once. Sequencing used peripheral blood, obtained from a patient treated with photon-based radiotherapy. These receptors all stem from a middle-aged man with gastric cancer.

V gene TRBV19 combines with J gene TRBJ1-5; D remains ambiguous. Germline CDR1 and CDR2: LNHDA and SQIVND (reference sequence). Trimming cost V 6 bases and J 4 bases, with 7 bases left between them. The CDR3 runs 12 residues. The CDR3 here is CASRQQNQPQHF. CDR3 sequence (DNA): TGTGCCAGTAGGCAGCAGAATCAGCCCCAGCATTTT. Together with reference TRBV19 and TRBJ1-5, the CDR3 gives the full variable domain: DGGITQSPKYLFRKEGQNVTLSCEQNLNHDAMYWYRQDPGQGLRLIYYSQIVNDFQKGDIAEGYSVSREKKESFPLTVTSAQKNPTAFYLCASRQQNQPQHFGDGTRLSIL.

The chain is built from TRBV10-3 and TRBJ2-5; perhaps TRBD2 as D (7 bases). The CDR3 has 13 residues. Germline V CDR1 and CDR2: ENHRY, SYGVKD. V was cut by 3 bases and J by 5 bases, with 10 bases left in between. Here the CDR3 DNA reads TGTGCCATCAGTGAAGGGGGGGACGAGACCCAGTACTTC. Translating it yields CAISEGGDETQYF.

V is TRBV2 and J is TRBJ1-1; possibly TRBD1 for D (6 bases). Germline CDR1 reads SNHLY; CDR2 reads FYNNEI. The V end was cut by 7 bases, the J end by 3 bases, with 15 bases between. The CDR3 consists of 14 residues. In DNA form, the CDR3 reads TGTGCCAGCACTGGGGGGGACACACACACTGAAGCTTTCTTT. Its translation is CASTGGDTHTEAFF.

This rearrangement joins TRBV27 to TRBJ1-6; the match to TRBD1 covers 10 bases. J was trimmed by 10 bases and V by 5 bases; bases with no gene match: 11. Germline V gives CDR1 MNHEY, CDR2 SMNVEV (reference sequence). CDR3 length: 16 residues. The CDR3 nucleotides are TGTGCCAGCAGTCTAATCTCGGGGACAGGGGTGTCACCCCTCCACTTT. It yields the protein CASSLISGTGVSPLHF.

The V and J genes are TRBV29-1 and TRBJ1-1; D unclear. This CDR3 contains 12 residues. Trimming shortened V by 4 bases and J by 3 bases, and 9 bases separated the two germline ends. CDR1 is SQVTM and CDR2 is ANQGSEA in the germline V gene. CDR3 sequence (DNA): TGCAGCGTTGGGCTAGGGCACACTGAAGCTTTCTTT. It is translated as CSVGLGHTEAFF.

V is TRBV5-6 and J is TRBJ2-7, with 12 nucleotides matching TRBD1. In germline, CDR1 is SGHDT, CDR2 YYEEEE. Germline trimming cut 0 bases from V and 7 bases from J; bases unmatched to any gene: 8. This CDR3 is built from 16 residues. The CDR3 DNA sequence: TGTGCCAGCAGCTTGGCCCGGGACAGGGGGCGAGGAGAGCAGTACTTC. Residues: CASSLARDRGRGEQYF.

The J gene is TRBJ1-6, the V gene TRBV6-1, with a possible D match to TRBD1 (5 bases). Trimming cost V 2 bases and J 8 bases, with 10 bases left between them. CDR3 length: 14 amino acids. Germline V gene sequence: CDR1 MNHNS, CDR2 SASEGT. The CDR3 coding sequence is TGTGCCAGCAGTGAACTGCAGGGAGATTCACCCCTCCACTTT. Its translation: CASSELQGDSPLHF.

This clone has only one observation. A junction boundary mismatches the germline segment, possibly from a read error. The rearrangement links TRBV18 to TRBJ2-1; 13 bases match TRBD2. Germline V gene lookup returns CDR1 KGHSH and CDR2 LQKENI. The CDR3 loop spans 16 amino acids. CDR3 amino acids: CASPPSTSGGAGEQFF. In DNA, the CDR3 is TGTGCCAGCCCACCATCAACTAGCGGGGGGGCCGGTGAGCAGTTCTTC.

This chain links TRBV6-4 with TRBJ2-1; D not resolved. Deletions cut 0 bases from V and 8 bases from J, with 8 bases between. The CDR3 is 13 residues long. Germline V gives CDR1 MRHNA, CDR2 SNTAGT. CDR3 bases: TGTGCCAGCAGTGACTCCAAATTTGATGAGCAGTTCTTC. It encodes CASSDSKFDEQFF.